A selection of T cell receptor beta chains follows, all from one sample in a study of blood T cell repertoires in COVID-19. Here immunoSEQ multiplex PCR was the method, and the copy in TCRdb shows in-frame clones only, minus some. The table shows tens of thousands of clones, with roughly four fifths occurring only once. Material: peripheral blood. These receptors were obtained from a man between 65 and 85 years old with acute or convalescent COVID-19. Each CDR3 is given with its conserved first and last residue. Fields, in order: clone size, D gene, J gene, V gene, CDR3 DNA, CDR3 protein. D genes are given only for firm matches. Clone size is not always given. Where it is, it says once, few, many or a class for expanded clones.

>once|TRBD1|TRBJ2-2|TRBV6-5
TGTGCCAGCAGGGACAGGGGGCGCGGCGGGGAGCTGTTTTTT
CASRDRGRGGELFF
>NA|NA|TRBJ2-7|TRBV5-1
TGCGCCAGCAGCCTGGCTGGGACAGAGGAGGGACAGTACTTC
CASSLAGTEEGQYF
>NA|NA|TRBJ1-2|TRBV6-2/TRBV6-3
TGTGCCAGCAGCACCAGACTACTAGATGGCTACACCTTC
CASSTRLLDGYTF
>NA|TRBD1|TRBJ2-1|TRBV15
TGTGCCACCAGCAGAGCAATCGGGACAGGGTGGAATGAGCAGTTCTTC
CATSRAIGTGWNEQFF
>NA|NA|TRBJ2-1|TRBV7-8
TGTGCCAGCAGCCAAGGACTTGGACTCAATGAGCAGTTCTTC
CASSQGLGLNEQFF
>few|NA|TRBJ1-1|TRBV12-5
TGTGCTAGTGGTTTGAGGGTTGGGGCCACTGAAGCTTTCTTT
CASGLRVGATEAFF
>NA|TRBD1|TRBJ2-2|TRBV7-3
TGTGCCAGCAGCCCTCGCCCGGGACAGGGGACCGGGGAGCTGTTTTTT
CASSPRPGQGTGELFF
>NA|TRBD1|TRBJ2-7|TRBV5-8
TGTGCCAGCAGCCCGTCCGGACAGGGTATGGGCGAGCAGTACTTC
CASSPSGQGMGEQYF
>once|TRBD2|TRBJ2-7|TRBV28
TGTGCCAGCAGCTCCTACGGGGGGGCAAAGGACGAGCAGTACTTC
CASSSYGGAKDEQYF
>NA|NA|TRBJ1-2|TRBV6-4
TGTGCCAGCAGTGACTCGAGGGGCTACACCTTC
CASSDSRGYTF
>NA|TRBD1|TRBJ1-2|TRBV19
TGTGCCAGTAGGCGGGACAGGAGTGGGTTTAACTATGGCTACACCTTC
CASRRDRSGFNYGYTF
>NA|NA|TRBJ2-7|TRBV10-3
TGTGCCATCAGCTCGGGACTCCCCAACTACGAGCAGTACTTC
CAISSGLPNYEQYF